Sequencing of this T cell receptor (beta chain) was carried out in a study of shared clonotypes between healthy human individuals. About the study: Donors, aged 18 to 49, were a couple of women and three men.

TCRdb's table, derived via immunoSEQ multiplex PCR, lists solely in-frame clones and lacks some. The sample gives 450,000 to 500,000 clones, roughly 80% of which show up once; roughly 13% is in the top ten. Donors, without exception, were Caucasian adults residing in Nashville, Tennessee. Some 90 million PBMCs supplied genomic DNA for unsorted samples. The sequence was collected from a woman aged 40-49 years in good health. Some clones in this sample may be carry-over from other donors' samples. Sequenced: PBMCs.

For the CDR3, the DNA is TGTGCCAGCAGCTTGGGCAATGAGCAGTTCTTC. Translating gives CASSLGNEQFF. The rearrangement uses TRBV11-3 and TRBJ2-1; no clear D gene. The V end was cut by 3 bases, the J end by 6 bases, with 3 bases between. Germline loops: CDR1 SGHNT, CDR2 YENEEA. The CDR3 covers 11 residues.